The next 25 T cell receptor beta chains were all read from a single sample in a study of T cells after yellow fever vaccination. Each CDR3 protein gets one entry after TCRdb re-called the 5' RACE reads with MiXCR. The data contain 140,000 to 150,000 distinct CDR3 sequences, less than 8.5% of them singletons. Source: CD4+ T cells sorted from PBMCs, taken 10 days after the yellow fever booster vaccination. These receptors were collected from a man aged 30-40 years who received the YFV17D yellow fever vaccine.

Remarks on this clonotype: An end of the junction does not agree with germline; a read error may underlie this. This chain joins TRBV14 and TRBJ2-1; possibly TRBD1 for D (6 bases). Germline CDR1 SGHDN, CDR2 FVKESK. There are 16 residues in the CDR3. The CDR3 is CPSSQDKGVRYNEQFF. Written as DNA, the CDR3 is TGTCCCAGCAGCCAAGACAAGGGGGTTCGCTACAATGAGCAGTTCTTC.

The J gene is TRBJ2-2, the V gene TRBV6-2 or TRBV6-3; no clear D gene. CDR1 and CDR2 (germline): MNHEY, SVGEGT. CDR3 length equals 15 residues. Trimming cost V 3 bases and J 0 bases, with 8 bases left between them. CDR3 bases: TGTGCCAGCAGTTATTCCCTCGCGAACACCGGGGAGCTGTTTTTT. It translates to CASSYSLANTGELFF.

This clonotype has ten or more counts. CDR3 residues: CASSLAGAGNEQFF. CDR3 sequence (DNA): TGTGCCAGCAGTTTAGCGGGAGCGGGCAATGAGCAGTTCTTC. The chain is built from TRBV28 and TRBJ2-1; 7 bases are a match to TRBD2. With 2 bases clipped from V and 6 bases from J, the junction kept 4 bases outside the gene matches. CDR1 and CDR2 (germline): MDHEN, SYDVKM. CDR3 size: 14 residues.

This clonotype was picked up many times. The chain combines TRBV9 with TRBJ2-5; weak D call: TRBD2 (6 bases). This CDR3 comprises 15 residues. The V end lost 2 bases, the J end lost 1 base, and 12 bases lay between the germline ends. Germline CDR1 is SGDLS and CDR2 is YYNGEE. The CDR3 DNA reads TGTGCCAGCAGCGTGACTAGTGGCAGCCAAGAGACCCAGTACTTC. Translation gives CASSVTSGSQETQYF.

Ten or more counts support this clonotype. This chain connects TRBV27 to TRBJ2-5, with 8 bases aligning to TRBD1. Germline assignment: CDR1 MNHEY and CDR2 SMNVEV (reference sequence). CDR3 length: 16 residues. Germline trimming cut 3 bases from V and 2 bases from J; bases unmatched to any gene: 8. The CDR3 reads CASSFTDRVHQETQYF. The DNA of the CDR3 is TGTGCCAGCAGTTTTACGGACAGGGTTCATCAAGAGACCCAGTACTTC.

This clonotype was observed at least ten times. The V call is TRBV5-1, the J call TRBJ1-1; TRBD1 is a possible D gene (5 bases). The V gene lost 2 bases and the J gene lost 1 base, with 21 bases spanning the gap. CDR1 SGHRS and CDR2 YFSETQ come from the germline V gene. This CDR3 spans 18 amino acids. CDR3 DNA sequence: TGCGCCAGCAGCTTTGAAATGGGGCAGGGCGGAGGGAACACTGAAGCTTTCTTT. Protein: CASSFEMGQGGGNTEAFF.

This chain joins TRBV27 and TRBJ2-5, with unresolved D. The CDR3 totals 14 residues. Trimming pared 5 bases from V and 7 bases from J, leaving 17 bases between. Germline CDR1 reads MNHEY; CDR2 reads SMNVEV (reference sequence). The CDR3 DNA reads TGTGCCAGCAGTGTAACAGCTACCTCCAGGACCCAGTACTTC. Residues: CASSVTATSRTQYF.

Ten or more counts support this clonotype. V usage is TRBV19 and J usage is TRBJ2-1; TRBD1 is a possible D gene (5 bases). The germline CDR1 and CDR2 sequences are LNHDA and SQIVND (reference sequence). This CDR3 contains 13 residues. The V end was cut by 3 bases, the J end by 7 bases, with 10 bases between. The chain's CDR3 is CASSIERTNEQFF. CDR3 DNA: TGTGCCAGTAGTATTGAAAGGACAAATGAGCAGTTCTTC.

This clonotype was detected ten times or more. The chain combines TRBV7-2 with TRBJ2-4; TRBD2 might be the D (5 bases). The CDR3 is 17 residues long. CDR1 is SGHTA and CDR2 is FQGNSA in the germline V gene. V shed 4 bases and J shed 1 base, with 17 bases lying between them. The CDR3: CASSSRTSGGAKNIQYF. The CDR3, as DNA: TGTGCCAGCAGCTCCCGAACCAGCGGTGGGGCCAAAAACATTCAGTACTTC.

This clonotype appeared many times. This chain links TRBV7-8 with TRBJ1-4; D is uncertain. CDR1 is SGHVS and CDR2 is FQNEAQ in the germline V gene. V lost 5 bases to trimming and J lost 6 bases, with 7 bases between them. This CDR3 has 12 amino acids. Here the CDR3 reads CASSATHEKLFF. CDR3 sequence (DNA): TGTGCCAGCAGCGCCACCCATGAAAAACTGTTTTTT.

This clonotype was observed many times. The chain employs TRBV4-2 and TRBJ2-7; TRBD2 might be the D (5 bases). Trimming removed 2 bases from V and 2 bases from J, with 10 bases in between. The CDR3 loop spans 14 amino acids. The germline gives CDR1 LGHNA, CDR2 YNFKEQ. CDR3 protein: CASSQPTRAYEQYF. The CDR3 coding sequence is TGTGCCAGCAGCCAACCCACTAGGGCCTACGAGCAGTACTTC.

This clonotype was recorded many times. The V and J genes are TRBV2 and TRBJ1-5; D uncertain. This CDR3 is 12 amino acids long. Trimming removed 4 bases at V and 5 bases at J, with 6 bases between. Germline loops: CDR1 SNHLY, CDR2 FYNNEI. As DNA, the CDR3 is TGTGCCAGCAGTGGACCGGATCAGCCCCAGCATTTT. It codes for CASSGPDQPQHF.

V and J are TRBV15 and TRBJ2-7, with 8 bases lining up with TRBD2. V shed 0 bases and J 2 bases; nucleotides not matched to a gene: 3. The CDR3 contains 15 residues. CDR1 is LNHNV, CDR2 YYDKDF, per germline (reference sequence). CDR3 amino acids: CATSRERGLAYEQYF. CDR3 nucleotide sequence: TGTGCCACCAGCAGAGAGAGGGGACTAGCCTACGAGCAGTACTTC.

V gene TRBV6-2 or TRBV6-3 combines with J gene TRBJ1-1; D unclear. The CDR3 consists of 14 residues. Germline V gene data show CDR1 as MNHEY and CDR2 as SVGEGT. The V end was cut by 0 bases, the J end by 1 base, with 6 bases between. CDR3 sequence: CASSYSIANTEAFF. DNA for the CDR3: TGTGCCAGCAGTTACTCGATCGCGAACACTGAAGCTTTCTTT.

There are a few counts of this clonotype. V gene TRBV24-1 combines with J gene TRBJ2-1; TRBD2 matches at 8 bases. CDR3 size: 15 residues. Germline V gene sequence: CDR1 KGHDR, CDR2 SFDVKD. V shed 2 bases, J shed 8 bases, and the junction held 7 bases outside the gene matches. CDR3 protein: CATSDSNPGRDEQFF. CDR3 DNA: TGTGCCACCAGTGATTCTAACCCCGGGAGGGATGAGCAGTTCTTC.

V is TRBV6-2 or TRBV6-3 and J is TRBJ2-1; 14 bases align to TRBD2. The CDR3 has 15 amino acids. Germline V lookup: CDR1 MNHEY, CDR2 SVGEGT. The ends lost 5 bases at V and 10 bases at J; junction bases unmatched: 7. CDR3 loop: CASSTRLAGGKEQFF. The CDR3 DNA follows: TGTGCCAGCAGTACCCGACTAGCGGGAGGGAAAGAGCAGTTCTTC.

This clonotype was found many times. The chain recombines TRBV10-2 with TRBJ2-1, with 10 bases identical to TRBD2. The CDR3 covers 13 residues. Germline V CDR1 and CDR2: WSHSY, SAAADI. With V trimmed by 10 bases and J by 8 bases, 8 bases remained unmatched. CDR3 sequence (DNA): TGCGCCACCGAGGACAGCGGGAGGGATGAGCAGTTCTTC. Protein: CATEDSGRDEQFF.

This clonotype was picked up many times. The V gene is TRBV5-4, the J gene TRBJ2-3; possibly TRBD1 for D (5 bases). CDR1 and CDR2 (germline): SGHNT, YYREEE (reference sequence). This CDR3 has 12 residues. V dropped 4 bases and J dropped 7 bases, with 10 bases sitting between them. The DNA of the CDR3 is TGTGCCAGCAGCGGACAAGCGAATACGCAGTATTTT. Its protein is CASSGQANTQYF.

This clonotype occurred many times. V and J are TRBV30 and TRBJ2-1, with D perhaps matching TRBD1 or TRBD2 (5 bases each). This CDR3 comprises 12 residues. The germline gives CDR1 GTSNPN, CDR2 SVGIG (reference sequence). V shed 0 bases and J shed 13 bases, with 13 bases lying between them. The CDR3 DNA is TGTGCCTGGAGTGTCGGACCCGGGGCTCAGTTCTTC. The encoded protein is CAWSVGPGAQFF. Full variable domain (missing parts from reference TRBV30 and TRBJ2-1): SQTIHQWPATLVQPVGSPLSLECTVEGTSNPNLYWYRQAAGRGLQLLFYSVGIGQISSEVPQNLSASRPQDRQFILSSKKLLLSDSGFYLCAWSVGPGAQFFGPGTRLTVL.

The chain is built from TRBV12-3 or TRBV12-4 and TRBJ1-4; D remains unclear. The ends were cut back, 3 bases at V and 3 bases at J, with 8 bases in the middle. CDR3 length equals 14 residues. CDR3 region: CASSFSGSNEKLFF. The CDR3 region has the DNA TGTGCCAGCAGTTTCTCGGGGTCTAATGAAAAACTGTTTTTT.

The table lists this clonotype with many counts. The chain is built from TRBV7-8 and TRBJ2-3, with TRBD2 matching over 11 bases. CDR3 length: 16 amino acids. V trimming: 2 bases; J trimming: 4 bases; junction bases outside the gene matches: 5. Germline V gene lookup returns CDR1 SGHVS and CDR2 FQNEAQ. CDR3 DNA sequence: TGTGCCAGCAGCTTACCGGGACTAGCGGTTTCAGATACGCAGTATTTT. Protein sequence: CASSLPGLAVSDTQYF.

This sequence joins TRBV7-6 and TRBJ2-3; D is possibly TRBD2 (5 bases). The germline V gene encodes CDR1 SGHVS and CDR2 FNYEAQ. Trimming removed 5 bases from V and 0 bases from J, with 21 bases in between. This CDR3 has 18 amino acids. This CDR3 reads CASSARGGPRTSTDTQYF. In nucleotides, the CDR3 is TGTGCCAGCAGCGCCCGAGGCGGGCCCAGAACTAGCACAGATACGCAGTATTTT. Variable domain in full (rest from reference TRBV7-6 and TRBJ2-3): GAGVSQSPRYKVTKRGQDVALRCDPISGHVSLYWYRQALGQGPEFLTYFNYEAQQDKSGLPNDRFSAERPEGSISTLTIQRTEQRDSAMYRCASSARGGPRTSTDTQYFGPGTRLTVL.

The V call is TRBV30, the J call TRBJ2-5; 10 bases map to TRBD1. Trimming took 4 bases from V and 2 from J; bases not matched to a gene: 1. This CDR3 region has 13 residues. Germline-derived CDR1 and CDR2 are GTSNPN and SVGIG (reference sequence). The CDR3 region is CAWTGQGQETQYF. The CDR3, as DNA: TGTGCCTGGACGGGACAGGGGCAAGAGACCCAGTACTTC.

The chain joins TRBV20-1 to TRBJ1-2, with 12 bases that match TRBD1. V was pared by 6 bases and J by 4 bases, with 9 bases of the junction left unmatched. Per the germline V gene, CDR1 is DFQATT and CDR2 is SNEGSKA (reference sequence). There are 15 residues in the CDR3. This chain's CDR3 is CSATPGQGASYGYTF. The CDR3 DNA reads TGCAGTGCAACACCGGGACAGGGGGCATCCTATGGCTACACCTTC.

This clonotype was found many times. This chain connects TRBV12-3 or TRBV12-4 to TRBJ2-3, with D possibly matching TRBD2 (5 bases). The CDR3 is 15 residues long. V was cut by 5 bases and J by 4 bases, with 16 bases left in between. CDR3 in amino acids: CASSPSPHGADTQYF. The CDR3 DNA is TGTGCCAGCAGTCCCAGCCCACACGGGGCAGATACGCAGTATTTT.